These 2 T cell receptor beta chains were sequenced from one sample in a study of response to subunit inactivated influenza vaccine. TCRdb used MiXCR to reprocess the RT-PCR reads, holding one entry per CDR3 protein. Of over 400,000 distinct CDR3 sequences in the sample, approximately 9.9% were seen once. This specimen was PBMCs from blood, taken roughly 45 days after vaccination. The source of these receptors is a man in his forties or fifties who received an inactivated influenza vaccine.

A few counts support this clonotype. This chain uses TRBV20-1 with TRBJ2-3; 9 positions match TRBD2. Germline lookup yields CDR1 DFQATT and CDR2 SNEGSKA (reference sequence). This CDR3 contains 14 residues. DNA of the CDR3: TGCAGCGGAGCGGGAGGCTCTAGCACAGATACGCAGTATTTT. It is translated as CSGAGGSSTDTQYF.

The gene calls are TRBV20-1 and TRBJ1-2, with a tentative D call TRBD1 (6 bases). The germline gives CDR1 DFQATT, CDR2 SNEGSKA (reference sequence). The CDR3 is 14 residues long. V lost 3 bases to trimming and J lost 8 bases, with 19 bases between them. The DNA of the CDR3 is TGCAGTGCTAGGGGGGACATGGCCGCCGGGGGCTACACCTTC. It specifies CSARGDMAAGGYTF.